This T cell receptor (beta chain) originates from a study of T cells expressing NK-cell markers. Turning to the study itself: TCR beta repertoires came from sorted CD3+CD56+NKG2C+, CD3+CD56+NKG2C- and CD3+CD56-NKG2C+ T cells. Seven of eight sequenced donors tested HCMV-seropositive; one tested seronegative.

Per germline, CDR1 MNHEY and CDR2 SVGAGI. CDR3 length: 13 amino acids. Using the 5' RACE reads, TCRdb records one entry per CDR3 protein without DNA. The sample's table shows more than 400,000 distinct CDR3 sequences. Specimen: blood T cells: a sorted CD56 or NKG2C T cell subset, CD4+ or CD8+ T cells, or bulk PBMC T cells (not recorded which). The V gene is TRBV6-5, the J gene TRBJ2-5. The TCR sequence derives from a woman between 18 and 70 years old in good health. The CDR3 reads CASSYSSLETQYF.